The T cell receptor beta chain under discussion was sequenced for a study of CD8+CD57+ T cells in acquired aplastic anemia. Overall study results and limits: The number of CD8+ CDR3 sequences shared by patients and controls was under 35.

V was trimmed by 5 bases and J by 2 bases, leaving 7 bases between them. The germline CDR1 and CDR2 sequences are WSHSY and SAAADI. The CDR3 is made up of 13 amino acids. The sequenced patients had an expansion of CD8+CD57+ cells seen by flow cytometry. Profiling that covered TCR beta VDJ and CDR3 relied on genomic DNA as its template. One entry per CDR3 protein, called by TCRdb with MiXCR from the reads. The repertoire holds fewer than 200,000 distinct CDR3 sequences, with about 50% as singletons. This clonotype has just one count. As yet, its antigen is unknown. Sequenced: sorted CD4+, CD8+, or CD8+CD57+ T cells (not recorded which) from PBMCs. The J gene is TRBJ2-1, the V gene TRBV10-2; D may be TRBD2 (5 bases). This receptor was taken from a human donor with aplastic anemia. The CDR3 protein is CASSTSTYNEQFF. CDR3 bases: TGCGCCAGCAGTACTAGTACCTACAATGAGCAGTTCTTC.